These 17 T cell receptor beta chains were all obtained from the same sample, sequenced in a study of T cells after posttransplantation cyclophosphamide. Busulfan-fludarabine conditioning, marrow transplant, and cyclophosphamide on days +3 and +4 were administered. TCRdb's table, derived via immunoSEQ multiplex PCR, lists solely in-frame clones and lacks some. The data contain about 43,000 clones, 90% of them singletons. The sequences come from PBMCs, collected around 67 days after allogeneic stem cell transplant with posttransplant cyclophosphamide. Receptors were obtained from a male patient aged 55 to 69 who received an allogeneic stem cell transplant from a related donor and was CMV-positive. Some of the T cells may derive from the graft donor.

The chain couples TRBV5-1 to TRBJ2-3; TRBD2 aligns across 8 bases. The trim removed 7 bases at V and 0 bases at J, leaving 10 bases unmatched. Germline V gene data show CDR1 as SGHRS and CDR2 as YFSETQ. The CDR3 covers 16 residues. In DNA form, the CDR3 reads TGCGCCAGCTCCCAGCGGGGGATCATGAGCACAGATACGCAGTATTTT. Protein sequence: CASSQRGIMSTDTQYF.

The chain recombines TRBV5-6 with TRBJ2-5, with D unclear. The CDR3 has 13 amino acids. Germline V gene lookup returns CDR1 SGHDT and CDR2 YYEEEE. Between the trimmed V and J ends, which lost 2 bases and 4 bases, there was a span of 9 bases. The CDR3 bases are TGTGCCAGCAGCTTATTTGTCGGAGAGACCCAGTACTTC. Protein product: CASSLFVGETQYF.

The V call is TRBV2, the J call TRBJ1-3; TRBD1 agrees at 9 bases. In germline, CDR1 is SNHLY, CDR2 FYNNEI. J was trimmed by 0 bases and V by 6 bases; bases with no gene match: 6. The CDR3 is made up of 16 amino acids. The DNA of the CDR3 is TGTGCCAGCAGGACCGGGACAGGGAACTCTGGAAACACCATATATTTT. It codes for CASRTGTGNSGNTIYF.

The genes are TRBV13 and TRBJ1-1; D not certain. This CDR3 has 14 residues. Between the trimmed V and J ends, which lost 3 bases and 1 base, there was a span of 9 bases. Per germline, CDR1 PRHDT and CDR2 FYEKMQ (reference sequence). CDR3 sequence reads: CASSFAGSNTEAFF. The CDR3 nucleotides are TGTGCCAGCAGCTTTGCGGGATCGAACACTGAAGCTTTCTTT.

The chain has TRBV21-1 and TRBJ1-6; no check of the table's D call, TRBD1, against the DNA was made. TRBV21-1 has pseudogene status. The CDR3 extends over 14 amino acids. The CDR3 is CASSRFRGGSPLHF. CDR3 in DNA: TGTGCCAGCAGCCGCTTTAGGGGCGGTTCACCCCTCCACTTT.

The rearrangement joins TRBV10-1 to TRBJ1-1, with D uncertain. CDR3 length: 13 residues. Germline assignment: CDR1 WNHNN and CDR2 SYGVQD (reference sequence). V lost 10 bases, J lost 4 bases, and 16 bases lay in between. CDR3 DNA: TGCGCCAACCCCGCGGTGGAGGGCACTGAAGCTTTCTTT. Amino acid sequence: CANPAVEGTEAFF.

This chain uses TRBV11-2 with TRBJ2-5; TRBD2 aligns across 11 bases. The V gene end was trimmed by 5 bases and the J gene end by 4 bases; junction bases not matched to a gene: 12. CDR3 length: 17 amino acids. In germline, CDR1 is SGHAT, CDR2 FQNNGV. This CDR3 reads CASSPYAVAGGRETQYF. Here the CDR3 DNA reads TGTGCCAGCAGCCCCTACGCGGTAGCGGGGGGGCGAGAGACCCAGTACTTC.

This chain uses TRBV13 with TRBJ2-2, with D possibly matching TRBD2 (5 bases). Per the germline V gene, CDR1 is PRHDT and CDR2 is FYEKMQ (reference sequence). V was pared by 4 bases and J by 3 bases, with 6 bases between. The CDR3 contains 13 residues. The CDR3 DNA follows: TGTGCCAGCAGCTCACTAGACACCGGGGAGCTGTTTTTT. Protein: CASSSLDTGELFF.

The chain employs TRBV6-1 and TRBJ1-5, with 8 bases fitting TRBD1. The J segment lost 7 bases and the V segment lost 8 bases, leaving 10 bases of the junction unmatched. The CDR3 runs to 14 residues. The V gene's germline CDR1 is MNHNS and CDR2 SASEGT. The CDR3 DNA sequence: TGTGCCAGCGTCCAGGGGGGGACAGGACAGCCCCAGCATTTT. Translated: CASVQGGTGQPQHF.

This chain links TRBV25-1 with TRBJ1-3; D unresolved. The ends were cut back, 4 bases at V and 4 bases at J, with 5 bases in the middle. Germline CDR1 is MGHDK and CDR2 is SYGVNS. The CDR3 contains 12 residues. DNA of the CDR3: TGTGCCAGCAGTGTGCGGGGAAACACCATATATTTT. Amino acids: CASSVRGNTIYF.

This rearrangement joins TRBV18 to TRBJ2-1; 9 bases map to TRBD1. This CDR3 comprises 15 residues. Germline-derived CDR1 and CDR2 are KGHSH and LQKENI. With 1 base clipped from V and 4 bases from J, the junction kept 2 bases outside the gene matches. Written as DNA, the CDR3 is TGTGCCAGCTCACCACTACAGGGGGCATACAATGAGCAGTTCTTC. It specifies CASSPLQGAYNEQFF.

V usage is TRBV5-1 and J usage is TRBJ1-2; 9 bases agree with TRBD1. CDR3 size: 15 residues. Trimming at V came to 0 bases and at J to 8 bases, leaving 8 bases not matched to a gene. Germline V gene sequence: CDR1 SGHRS, CDR2 YFSETQ. The CDR3, as DNA: TGCGCCAGCAGCTTGGAGGGACAGGGACAAGAAGGCTACACCTTC. As protein: CASSLEGQGQEGYTF. The full variable domain, with the rest looked up from reference TRBV5-1 and TRBJ1-2, is KAGVTQTPRYLIKTRGQQVTLSCSPISGHRSVSWYQQTPGQGLQFLFEYFSETQRNKGNFPGRFSGRQFSNSRSEMNVSTLELGDSALYLCASSLEGQGQEGYTFGSGTRLTVV.

This clone was seen a few times. The V call is TRBV18, the J call TRBJ1-1; maybe TRBD1 (5 bases). The V gene lost 6 bases and the J gene lost 0 bases, with 14 bases spanning the gap. The CDR3 totals 15 residues. The germline gives CDR1 KGHSH, CDR2 LQKENI. CDR3 protein: CASSPRQNMNTEAFF. The CDR3 nucleotides read TGTGCCAGCTCTCCTCGACAGAACATGAACACTGAAGCTTTCTTT.

The chain couples TRBV6-1 to TRBJ2-2, with TRBD2 matching over 9 bases. The CDR3 length is 16 residues. Per germline, CDR1 MNHNS and CDR2 SASEGT. Germline trimming cut 2 bases from V and 4 bases from J; bases unmatched to any gene: 5. The CDR3 region has the DNA TGTGCCAGCAGTGAAATAGCGGGGGTTTCCACCGGGGAGCTGTTTTTT. Its translation: CASSEIAGVSTGELFF.

This chain connects TRBV5-6 to TRBJ2-7, with D possibly matching TRBD2 (6 bases). From germline, CDR1 is SGHDT and CDR2 YYEEEE. The CDR3 loop spans 13 amino acids. Trimming took 2 bases from V and 6 from J, leaving 12 bases between them. CDR3 nucleotide sequence: TGTGCCAGCAGCTTAAGGGACTCAACCGAGCAGTACGTC. This translates into CASSLRDSTEQYV.

The chain links TRBV2 to TRBJ2-7; D might be TRBD2 (5 bases). Per germline, CDR1 SNHLY and CDR2 FYNNEI. The CDR3 loop spans 12 amino acids. Trimming took 6 bases from V and 5 from J, leaving 11 bases between them. For the CDR3, the DNA is TGTGCCAGCAGCACTAGAAGCCACGAGCAGTACGTC. Translated, it gives CASSTRSHEQYV.

On this clone: This sample also contains other DNA sequences that code for the same CDR3. This sequence joins TRBV6-4 and TRBJ2-3, with 14 positions matching TRBD2. The CDR3 runs to 16 residues. J was trimmed by 4 bases and V by 0 bases; bases with no gene match: 0. Germline CDR1 reads MRHNA; CDR2 reads SNTAGT. This CDR3 reads CASSDSTSGGADTQYF. The CDR3 region has the DNA TGTGCCAGCAGTGACTCGACTAGCGGGGGGGCAGATACGCAGTATTTT.